Presented here are 9 T cell receptor beta chains from one specimen sequenced in a study of graft-versus-host responses after intestinal transplantation. Using immunoSEQ multiplex PCR, the repertoire was profiled, and TCRdb retains in-frame clones only, with some absent. The sample carries tens of thousands of clones, 85% to 95% recorded once. These TCRs are of unknown antigen specificity. Material: unstimulated CD8+ T cells sorted from spleen or lymph node cells, obtained before intestinal transplant. These receptors all stem from a human donor who received an intestinal transplant.

The chain is built from TRBV9 and TRBJ2-2, with TRBD1 matching 10 bases. Germline V gene lookup returns CDR1 SGDLS and CDR2 YYNGEE. The V gene end was trimmed by 0 bases and the J gene end by 5 bases; junction bases not matched to a gene: 1. The CDR3 is 15 amino acids. CDR3 amino acids: CASSVGDRGTGELFF. In nucleotides, the CDR3 is TGTGCCAGCAGCGTAGGGGACAGGGGTACCGGGGAGCTGTTTTTT.

The chain links TRBV13 to TRBJ2-3, with a weak D call TRBD1 (5 bases). The germline V gene encodes CDR1 PRHDT and CDR2 FYEKMQ (reference sequence). Trimming pared 2 bases from V and 6 bases from J, leaving 12 bases between. The length of the CDR3 is 14 residues. CDR3 loop: CASSLRVSGDTQYF. Here the CDR3 DNA reads TGTGCCAGCAGCTTACGGGTATCAGGGGATACGCAGTATTTT.

This clone was recorded only once. The chain employs TRBV7-9 and TRBJ1-1, with D possibly TRBD1 on 5 matching bases. The CDR3 extends over 17 amino acids. Germline CDR1 reads SEHNR; CDR2 reads FQNEAQ (reference sequence). V was cut by 2 bases and J by 1 base, with 17 bases left in between. The CDR3 sequence: CASSLFGRRGWNTEAFF. DNA of the CDR3: TGTGCCAGCAGCTTATTCGGACGGCGGGGGTGGAACACTGAAGCTTTCTTT.

The chain employs TRBV7-9 and TRBJ1-2; D might be TRBD1 (5 bases). Germline CDR1 SEHNR, CDR2 FQNEAQ (reference sequence). CDR3 length equals 14 residues. Between the trimmed V and J ends, which lost 5 bases and 2 bases, there was a span of 12 bases. The CDR3 sequence: CASSLPGPNYGYTF. The CDR3 coding sequence is TGTGCCAGCAGCCTACCAGGGCCCAACTATGGCTACACCTTC.

V gene TRBV7-4 combines with J gene TRBJ1-2; D unresolved. Trimming left V 2 bases short and J 0 bases short, with 19 bases between. The length of the CDR3 is 18 residues. Germline CDR1 SGHVT, CDR2 SQSDAQ. The DNA for the CDR3 is TGTGCCAGCAGCTTATATTGCGGAGGTTTACTAGCTAACTATGGCTACACCTTC. It yields the protein CASSLYCGGLLANYGYTF.

The V and J genes are TRBV7-6 and TRBJ1-5; D possibly corresponds to TRBD1 (6 bases). CDR3 length: 15 residues. Germline V lookup: CDR1 SGHVS, CDR2 FNYEAQ. V was cut by 1 base and J by 4 bases, with 11 bases left in between. The CDR3: CASSLGTAPNQPQHF. CDR3 sequence (DNA): TGTGCCAGCAGCTTAGGGACAGCGCCAAATCAGCCCCAGCATTTT.

The gene calls are TRBV27 and TRBJ2-1; TRBD2 might be the D (6 bases). Germline values: CDR1 MNHEY, CDR2 SMNVEV (reference sequence). V was cut by 4 bases and J by 0 bases, with 10 bases left in between. CDR3 length equals 15 residues. Here the CDR3 DNA reads TGTGCCAGCAGTTCACGGGACTCCTCCTACAATGAGCAGTTCTTC. Its protein is CASSSRDSSYNEQFF.

The rearrangement joins TRBV5-6 to TRBJ2-7, with D possibly TRBD2 on 6 matching bases. CDR3 length: 14 residues. V was shortened by 2 bases and J by 4 bases, with 13 bases between the two germline ends. CDR1 and CDR2 (germline): SGHDT, YYEEEE. CDR3 DNA sequence: TGTGCCAGCAGCTTAGACGAGGCGGGATACGAGCAGTACTTC. It codes for CASSLDEAGYEQYF.

The CDR3 region is CASSQEQGWSDTQYF. CDR3 coding DNA: TGCGCCAGCAGCCAAGAACAGGGTTGGTCAGATACGCAGTATTTT. The V and J genes are TRBV4-3 and TRBJ2-3; TRBD1 is a possible D gene (6 bases). The germline gives CDR1 LGHNA, CDR2 YSLEER. The length of the CDR3 is 15 residues. The germline V and J ends were trimmed by 0 bases and 4 bases, with 11 bases remaining between them.